The 28 T cell receptor beta chains in this list originate from one sample, sequenced in a study of blood T cell repertoires in COVID-19. Measured with immunoSEQ multiplex PCR; TCRdb has only the in-frame clones, and not every one. The table lists some 180,000 clones, approximately 80% of them singletons. Sequenced: PBMCs or T cells enriched from blood (not recorded which). Receptors originate from a man between 60 and 75 years old who had been exposed to COVID-19.

The chain joins TRBV2 to TRBJ1-1; the D gene is possibly TRBD1 (6 bases). Germline CDR1 and CDR2: SNHLY and FYNNEI. This CDR3 has 14 amino acids. The germline V and J ends were trimmed by 6 bases and 2 bases, with 13 bases remaining between them. The CDR3 reads CASRADRSNTEAFF. CDR3 in DNA: TGTGCCAGCAGGGCTGACAGGTCTAACACTGAAGCTTTCTTT.

The J gene is TRBJ1-4, the V gene TRBV28, with 7 bases identical to TRBD1. V dropped 5 bases and J dropped 0; count of bases not matched to a gene: 3. The CDR3 extends over 15 amino acids. The V gene's germline CDR1 is MDHEN and CDR2 SYDVKM. DNA of the CDR3: TGTGCCAGCAGTCGCAGGGGGGCAACTAATGAAAAACTGTTTTTT. Its protein is CASSRRGATNEKLFF.

The genes are TRBV5-1 and TRBJ1-1, with TRBD1 matching 9 bases. The trim removed 1 base at V and 6 bases at J, leaving 7 bases unmatched. Germline V gene lookup returns CDR1 SGHRS and CDR2 YFSETQ. The CDR3 extends over 15 amino acids. The CDR3 loop reads CASSLNSGQGSEAFF. CDR3 coding DNA: TGCGCCAGCAGCTTGAATTCGGGACAGGGCTCTGAAGCTTTCTTT.

The chain combines TRBV9 with TRBJ1-1, with D perhaps TRBD1 (5 bases). The V gene's germline CDR1 is SGDLS and CDR2 YYNGEE. This CDR3 contains 15 residues. Deletions cut 0 bases from V and 6 bases from J, with 15 bases between. CDR3 amino acids: CASSVATEGWAEAFF. CDR3 bases: TGTGCCAGCAGCGTAGCTACGGAGGGGTGGGCTGAAGCTTTCTTT.

The chain is built from TRBV7-8 and TRBJ2-5, with 8 bases fitting TRBD2. Germline V gene data show CDR1 as SGHVS and CDR2 as FQNEAQ. Germline trimming cut 1 base from V and 0 bases from J; bases unmatched to any gene: 7. This CDR3 is 17 amino acids long. The CDR3 DNA is TGTGCCAGCAGCTTAGAGGTTTTAGCGGGGAACCAAGAGACCCAGTACTTC. Amino acid sequence: CASSLEVLAGNQETQYF.

The V call is TRBV3-1 (or the pseudogene TRBV3-2), the J call TRBJ2-7; maybe TRBD2 (5 bases). CDR3 size: 13 residues. Trimming cost V 4 bases and J 10 bases, with 17 bases left between them. Looked up from germline, CDR1 is LGHDT and CDR2 is YNNKEL (reference sequence). The CDR3 spells CASSRAGRAGQYF. The CDR3 DNA sequence: TGTGCCAGCAGCCGAGCCGGGCGGGCGGGCCAGTACTTC.

V is TRBV6-5 and J is TRBJ2-1, with 7 bases aligning to TRBD2. Looked up from germline, CDR1 is MNHEY and CDR2 is SVGAGI. J was trimmed by 5 bases and V by 3 bases; bases with no gene match: 7. CDR3 length: 15 residues. CDR3 nucleotides: TGTGCCAGCAGTTATTGGCGGGAGTCCAACAATGAGCAGTTCTTC. Translated: CASSYWRESNNEQFF.

The count of this clone is one. The chain uses TRBV6-5 and TRBJ2-7; TRBD1 aligns across 11 bases. Germline V CDR1 and CDR2: MNHEY, SVGAGI. The V gene end was trimmed by 8 bases and the J gene end by 6 bases; junction bases not matched to a gene: 6. The CDR3 runs to 13 residues. The CDR3 region has the DNA TGTGCCAGCGGGACAGGGGGTCAGGGCGAGCAGTACTTC. Its translation is CASGTGGQGEQYF.

The J gene is TRBJ1-1, the V gene TRBV24-1; D is perhaps TRBD1 (6 bases). The ends were cut back, 4 bases at V and 3 bases at J, with 14 bases in the middle. Germline CDR1 reads KGHDR; CDR2 reads SFDVKD. The CDR3 length is 15 residues. The CDR3 bases are TGTGCCACCAGTGACGGCGGGGGGGCGGACACTGAAGCTTTCTTT. Protein: CATSDGGGADTEAFF.

The V call is TRBV6-5, the J call TRBJ2-7; 7 bases fit TRBD2. The CDR3 has 16 residues. The germline CDR1 and CDR2 sequences are MNHEY and SVGAGI. Trimming removed 0 bases from V and 6 bases from J; junction bases left unmatched: 11. CDR3 amino acids: CASSYSGGGPNTEQYF. CDR3 DNA: TGTGCCAGCAGTTACTCGGGGGGAGGGCCAAATACCGAGCAGTACTTC.

V is TRBV3-1 (or the pseudogene TRBV3-2) and J is TRBJ2-5; possible D gene TRBD1, 5 bases. The CDR3 totals 15 residues. Trimming removed 4 bases at V and 2 bases at J, with 14 bases between. Germline-derived CDR1 and CDR2 are LGHDT and YNNKEL (reference sequence). The CDR3 reads CASSPHPRTQETQYF. CDR3 DNA: TGTGCCAGCAGCCCACACCCGAGGACACAAGAGACCCAGTACTTC.

The chain joins TRBV5-4 to TRBJ2-5, with 9 bases identical to TRBD2. Germline assignment: CDR1 SGHNT and CDR2 YYREEE (reference sequence). V lost 9 bases, J lost 4 bases, and 4 bases stayed unmatched. There are 12 residues in the CDR3. The CDR3 reads CATTAGGETQYF. The CDR3 bases are TGTGCCACCACAGCGGGAGGAGAGACCCAGTACTTC.

The V gene is TRBV5-3, the J gene TRBJ1-5, with D possibly being TRBD1 (6 bases). TRBV5-3 is flagged as an ORF with uncertain function. The ends were cut back, 0 bases at V and 0 bases at J, with 13 bases in the middle. The CDR3 sequence is 17 residues long. DNA of the CDR3: TGTGCCAGAAGCTTGGACGGGACATATAATAGCAATCAGCCCCAGCATTTT. Protein: CARSLDGTYNSNQPQHF.

The chain links TRBV7-3 to TRBJ2-5; D is unclear. The germline CDR1 and CDR2 sequences are SGHTA and FQGTGA. This CDR3 contains 13 residues. V was shortened by 2 bases and J by 5 bases, with 9 bases between the two germline ends. The CDR3 sequence is CASSLFGSETQYF. The CDR3 nucleotides are TGTGCCAGCAGCTTATTCGGGTCGGAGACCCAGTACTTC.

The J gene is TRBJ2-7, the V gene TRBV27, with TRBD2 matching over 9 bases. Germline loops: CDR1 MNHEY, CDR2 SMNVEV (reference sequence). This CDR3 contains 15 residues. Germline trimming cut 4 bases from V and 6 bases from J; bases unmatched to any gene: 10. Written as DNA, the CDR3 is TGTGCCAGCAGTTCAACAGGAAGCGGGAGGTTCGAGCAGTACTTC. Protein sequence: CASSSTGSGRFEQYF.

The chain combines TRBV25-1 with TRBJ1-5; 7 bases line up with TRBD1. The CDR3 consists of 13 residues. CDR1 is MGHDK, CDR2 SYGVNS, per germline. V lost 6 bases and J lost 9; bases outside the gene matches: 8. The CDR3, as DNA: TGTGCCAGCAGGGAAACAGGGGTCGGGCCCCAGCATTTT. This sequence encodes CASRETGVGPQHF.

The rearrangement links TRBV11-1 to TRBJ2-5; maybe TRBD1 (6 bases). Trimming cost V 5 bases and J 4 bases, with 17 bases left between them. CDR3 length: 15 residues. From germline, CDR1 is SGHAT and CDR2 FQDESV (reference sequence). CDR3 nucleotide sequence: TGTGCCAGCAGCATAAGGGACATCGGACTAGAGACCCAGTACTTC. Protein sequence: CASSIRDIGLETQYF.

This chain connects TRBV9 to TRBJ2-3, with 10 bases identical to TRBD1. Germline CDR1 is SGDLS and CDR2 is YYNGEE. CDR3 length: 16 residues. V was pared by 0 bases and J by 2 bases, with 3 bases of the junction left unmatched. This CDR3 is CASSVVGTGVTDTQYF. CDR3 in DNA: TGTGCCAGCAGCGTAGTCGGGACAGGGGTCACAGATACGCAGTATTTT.

The rearrangement links TRBV29-1 to TRBJ1-2; D may be TRBD1 (6 bases). This CDR3 is built from 14 residues. Looked up from germline, CDR1 is SQVTM and CDR2 is ANQGSEA. Trimming removed 6 bases from V and 4 bases from J, with 18 bases in between. The CDR3 region has the DNA TGCAGCGTCCTCCCACAGGGTAGGGCCTATGGCTACACCTTC. It encodes CSVLPQGRAYGYTF. The full variable domain, with the rest looked up from reference TRBV29-1 and TRBJ1-2, is SAVISQKPSRDICQRGTSLTIQCQVDSQVTMMFWYRQQPGQSLTLIATANQGSEATYESGFVIDKFPISRPNLTFSTLTVSNMSPEDSSIYLCSVLPQGRAYGYTFGSGTRLTVV.

This clone was counted between two and nine times. J is TRBJ2-1 and V is TRBV29-1; D gene uncertain. This CDR3 is built from 12 residues. V was pared by 8 bases and J by 9 bases, with 17 bases between. Germline V lookup: CDR1 SQVTM, CDR2 ANQGSEA. CDR3 nucleotide sequence: TGCAGCCCACTAACCCCCTCCTTTGAGCAGTTCTTC. Its protein product is CSPLTPSFEQFF.

The chain has TRBV15 and TRBJ2-1; D might be TRBD1 (5 bases). Germline V lookup: CDR1 LNHNV, CDR2 YYDKDF (reference sequence). The CDR3 runs to 15 residues. V gave up 1 base and J gave up 0 bases, with 7 bases separating them. The CDR3 spells CATSRVDSSYNEQFF. CDR3 bases: TGTGCCACCAGCAGAGTAGACAGCTCCTACAATGAGCAGTTCTTC.

The genes are TRBV7-3 and TRBJ2-5; 11 nucleotides agree with TRBD1. The CDR3 has 17 residues. The V gene end was trimmed by 5 bases and the J gene end by 5 bases; junction bases not matched to a gene: 13. CDR1 and CDR2 from the germline V gene are SGHTA and FQGTGA. The CDR3 DNA reads TGTGCCAGCAGCCCGAGCCCCGGGACAGGGGGGAGGGAGACCCAGTACTTC. Its translation: CASSPSPGTGGRETQYF.

J is TRBJ1-2 and V is TRBV5-1; D may be TRBD1 (5 bases). The CDR3 totals 16 residues. Trimming took off 1 base at V and 4 bases at J, with 17 bases between the two ends. The V gene's germline CDR1 is SGHRS and CDR2 YFSETQ. The CDR3 region has the DNA TGCGCCAGCAGCTTGAACACAGGCCCAGCAATCTATGGCTACACCTTC. Encoded protein: CASSLNTGPAIYGYTF.

The rearrangement joins TRBV20-1 to TRBJ2-5, with 15 bases matching TRBD2. The CDR3 sequence is 17 residues long. Germline CDR1 and CDR2: DFQATT and SNEGSKA (reference sequence). Trimming removed 3 bases from V and 0 bases from J; junction bases left unmatched: 5. CDR3: CSASGTSGRMNQETQYF. The CDR3 region has the DNA TGCAGTGCTAGTGGGACTAGCGGGAGGATGAACCAAGAGACCCAGTACTTC.

The chain is built from TRBV3-1 (or the pseudogene TRBV3-2) and TRBJ2-6; 8 nucleotides agree with TRBD1. Germline CDR1 LGHDT, CDR2 YNNKEL (reference sequence). CDR3 length equals 16 residues. The V segment lost 6 bases and the J segment 0 bases; nucleotides outside the gene matches: 4. CDR3 nucleotide sequence: TGTGCCAGCAGAGGACAGGGCCTCTCTGGGGCCAACGTCCTGACTTTC. This translates into CASRGQGLSGANVLTF.

V is TRBV20-1 and J is TRBJ2-5; D ambiguous. The germline V gene encodes CDR1 DFQATT and CDR2 SNEGSKA (reference sequence). The CDR3 is 10 residues long. The V end lost 6 bases, the J end lost 0 bases, and 2 bases lay between the germline ends. In nucleotides, the CDR3 is TGCAGTGCCAACCAAGAGACCCAGTACTTC. Translation: CSANQETQYF.

V usage is TRBV19 and J usage is TRBJ1-2; 7 bases line up with TRBD1. The CDR3 spans 15 residues. Germline V lookup: CDR1 LNHDA, CDR2 SQIVND (reference sequence). The ends lost 4 bases at V and 2 bases at J; junction bases unmatched: 7. The DNA of the CDR3 is TGTGCCAGTAGTAATTGGGGGGACAGAAACTATGGCTACACCTTC. Its protein product is CASSNWGDRNYGYTF.

The chain combines TRBV18 with TRBJ2-3, with 14 bases identical to TRBD2. Germline CDR1 is KGHSH and CDR2 is LQKENI. CDR3 length: 16 amino acids. V dropped 6 bases and J dropped 5; count of bases not matched to a gene: 7. The DNA of the CDR3 is TGTGCCAGCTCCCTCAGGGGACTAGCGGGAGAAGATACGCAGTATTTT. Amino acid sequence: CASSLRGLAGEDTQYF.